Listed here are 25 T cell receptor beta chains from one sample, sequenced in a study of technical replicates of blood from several donors. Here immunoSEQ multiplex PCR was the method, and the copy in TCRdb shows in-frame clones only, minus some. The profile shows over 55,000 clones, approximately 86% of them singletons. Material: PBMCs. The receptors originated from a human donor in good health. Some clones in this sample may be carry-over from other donors' samples.

The chain's CDR3 is CASSPTGDLSTDTQYF. The CDR3 DNA reads TGTGCCAGCAGCCCCACAGGGGACCTTAGCACAGATACGCAGTATTTT. The gene calls are TRBV7-3 and TRBJ2-3; 7 nucleotides agree with TRBD1. Unmatched junction bases numbered 8, after V lost 5 bases and J lost 0 bases. This CDR3 contains 16 residues. The V gene's germline CDR1 is SGHTA and CDR2 FQGTGA.

The count of this clone is one. V is TRBV6-5 and J is TRBJ1-5; D remains unclear. The germline V gene encodes CDR1 MNHEY and CDR2 SVGAGI. The germline V and J ends were trimmed by 6 bases and 1 base, with 13 bases remaining between them. CDR3 length: 15 residues. CDR3 nucleotide sequence: TGTGCCAGCAGGCGGGGAGGGCTAAGCAATCAGCCCCAGCATTTT. It translates to CASRRGGLSNQPQHF.

The chain links TRBV5-6 to TRBJ1-5, with 8 bases fitting TRBD1. Germline V gene sequence: CDR1 SGHDT, CDR2 YYEEEE. This CDR3 is 15 amino acids long. The junction had 9 bases not matched to a gene; V was cut back by 6 bases and J by 4 bases. The CDR3 spells CASTLGQGRNQPQHF. DNA of the CDR3: TGTGCCAGCACCCTCGGACAGGGCAGAAATCAGCCCCAGCATTTT.

This clone appeared a single time. The chain combines TRBV29-1 with TRBJ2-3, with D maybe TRBD2 (6 bases). Trimming removed 7 bases from V and 2 bases from J, with 13 bases in between. Germline CDR1 reads SQVTM; CDR2 reads ANQGSEA. CDR3 length equals 13 residues. CDR3 bases: TGCAGCGGGCGGGACTCTTTCACAGATACGCAGTATTTT. It translates to CSGRDSFTDTQYF.

The chain joins TRBV5-4 to TRBJ2-1; 8 nucleotides agree with TRBD2. In germline, CDR1 is SGHNT, CDR2 YYREEE (reference sequence). With 0 bases clipped from V and 2 bases from J, the junction kept 4 bases outside the gene matches. CDR3 length: 16 residues. In nucleotides, the CDR3 is TGTGCCAGCAGCTTGGCTAGCGGGTCCCCCTACAATGAGCAGTTCTTC. Its translation is CASSLASGSPYNEQFF.

The chain links TRBV7-7 to TRBJ2-2; tentative D call: TRBD2 (5 bases). From germline, CDR1 is SSHAT and CDR2 FNYEAQ (reference sequence). The CDR3 contains 16 residues. V was cut by 5 bases and J by 8 bases, with 21 bases left in between. Here the CDR3 DNA reads TGTGCCAGCAGCCCCTCTTATGGGTCTAGAGGGGGGGAGCTGTTTTTT. It translates to CASSPSYGSRGGELFF.

The chain is built from TRBV5-1 and TRBJ2-7, with TRBD2 as a possible D gene (6 bases). Trimming stripped 5 bases from V and 0 bases from J, with 12 bases between. CDR1 and CDR2 from the germline V gene are SGHRS and YFSETQ. CDR3 length: 14 amino acids. CDR3 protein: CASRPTGDSYEQYF. CDR3 DNA sequence: TGCGCCAGCAGACCGACGGGGGACTCCTACGAGCAGTACTTC.

The chain is built from TRBV2 and TRBJ2-5; a weak D match, TRBD1 (6 bases). Germline values: CDR1 SNHLY, CDR2 FYNNEI. CDR3 size: 15 residues. V was shortened by 6 bases and J by 4 bases, with 18 bases between the two germline ends. Here the CDR3 DNA reads TGTGCCAGCAGCCCAACAGGGACCAAATCAGAGACCCAGTACTTC. Amino acid sequence: CASSPTGTKSETQYF. Drawing the rest from reference TRBV2 and TRBJ2-5, the complete variable domain is EPEVTQTPSHQVTQMGQEVILRCVPISNHLYFYWYRQILGQKVEFLVSFYNNEISEKSEIFDDQFSVERPDGSNFTLKIRSTKLEDSAMYFCASSPTGTKSETQYFGPGTRLLVL.

The rearrangement joins TRBV7-3 to TRBJ2-1, with 10 bases matching TRBD1. The CDR3 is 16 amino acids. Trimming removed 4 bases from V and 3 bases from J; junction bases left unmatched: 6. From germline, CDR1 is SGHTA and CDR2 FQGTGA. The CDR3 here is CASSSLGTGDYNEQFF. CDR3 DNA: TGTGCCAGCAGCTCCCTCGGGACAGGGGACTACAATGAGCAGTTCTTC.

The CDR3 bases are TGCGCCAGCAGCCAAGGGACAGGGAATATGAACACTGAAGCTTTCTTT. As protein: CASSQGTGNMNTEAFF. This sequence joins TRBV4-3 and TRBJ1-1, with 8 bases fitting TRBD1. The CDR3 has 16 residues. V lost 1 base and J lost 0; bases outside the gene matches: 4. Germline loops: CDR1 LGHNA, CDR2 YSLEER.

The J gene is TRBJ1-2, the V gene TRBV6-4; 9 bases align to TRBD1. CDR3 length: 16 residues. The V and J ends lost 6 bases and 4 bases, in that order; junction bases with no gene match: 12. Germline V gene lookup returns CDR1 MRHNA and CDR2 SNTAGT. CDR3 sequence (DNA): TGTGCCAGCAGGGACAGGGGTGGCAGTAGAGTCTATGGCTACACCTTC. It yields the protein CASRDRGGSRVYGYTF.

In its sample, this clone was seen a few times. The rearrangement uses TRBV7-2 and TRBJ1-1; the D is unclear. Germline V gene lookup returns CDR1 SGHTA and CDR2 FQGNSA. The V end was cut by 4 bases, the J end by 3 bases, with 9 bases between. The CDR3 is 13 residues long. The CDR3 bases are TGTGCCAGCAGCTCCCAGTCGTACACTGAAGCTTTCTTT. Its protein is CASSSQSYTEAFF.

The chain recombines TRBV10-3 with TRBJ2-3; D perhaps matches TRBD2 (6 bases). The CDR3 extends over 13 amino acids. Between the trimmed V and J ends, which lost 10 bases and 4 bases, there was a span of 15 bases. Germline CDR1 reads ENHRY; CDR2 reads SYGVKD. This CDR3 is CATERAGADTQYF. DNA for the CDR3: TGTGCCACCGAGCGGGCGGGTGCAGATACGCAGTATTTT.

This clone was seen just once. V gene TRBV29-1 combines with J gene TRBJ1-2, with TRBD1 as a possible D gene (5 bases). Germline V gene sequence: CDR1 SQVTM, CDR2 ANQGSEA. The V and J ends lost 3 bases and 7 bases respectively, with 12 bases between them. The CDR3 sequence is 12 residues long. The CDR3 sequence is CSVEGMTAGYTF. CDR3 nucleotide sequence: TGCAGCGTTGAGGGGATGACAGCTGGCTACACCTTC.

The chain couples TRBV6-6 to TRBJ2-2; the D gene is possibly TRBD1 (5 bases). The CDR3 runs to 14 residues. V lost 2 bases and J lost 8, with 12 bases in between. Germline CDR1 reads MNHNY; CDR2 reads SVGAGI (reference sequence). CDR3 loop: CASSYVRVSGELFF. DNA of the CDR3: TGTGCCAGCAGTTACGTCAGGGTATCAGGGGAGCTGTTTTTT.

The chain is built from TRBV10-3 and TRBJ2-3, with 8 bases lining up with TRBD1. This CDR3 contains 14 residues. V trimming: 6 bases; J trimming: 4 bases; junction bases outside the gene matches: 6. CDR1 is ENHRY and CDR2 is SYGVKD in the germline V gene. The CDR3 sequence is CAIRPGGEADTQYF. CDR3 coding DNA: TGTGCCATCAGGCCAGGGGGCGAGGCAGATACGCAGTATTTT.

This chain connects TRBV5-1 to TRBJ2-7; the match to TRBD1 covers 12 bases. Germline CDR1 and CDR2: SGHRS and YFSETQ. This CDR3 contains 14 residues. The V and J ends lost 4 bases and 7 bases, in that order; junction bases with no gene match: 6. CDR3 residues: CASSPGTGGLEQYF. CDR3 nucleotides: TGCGCCAGCAGCCCCGGGACAGGGGGCTTGGAGCAGTACTTC.

CDR3 sequence reads: CASSLGRQSNEQFF. The CDR3, as DNA: TGTGCCAGCAGCTTAGGACGACAGTCTAATGAGCAGTTCTTC. The chain joins TRBV7-2 to TRBJ2-1, with D perhaps TRBD1 (5 bases). Germline V gene data show CDR1 as SGHTA and CDR2 as FQGNSA. Trimming took 1 base from V and 7 from J, leaving 11 bases between them. The CDR3 runs to 14 residues.

This clone was seen a handful of times. The rearrangement uses TRBV6-6 and TRBJ1-5; TRBD1 aligns across 8 bases. The length of the CDR3 is 14 residues. V lost 4 bases and J lost 7; bases outside the gene matches: 6. CDR1 is MNHNY, CDR2 SVGAGI, per germline (reference sequence). The CDR3 loop reads CASSSGQGRQPQHF. The DNA of the CDR3 is TGTGCCAGCAGTTCAGGACAGGGAAGACAGCCCCAGCATTTT.

The CDR3 sequence is CASSRVLAETPNTGELFF. The CDR3 nucleotides are TGTGCCAGTAGTAGGGTGCTAGCGGAGACTCCGAACACCGGGGAGCTGTTTTTT. The rearrangement joins TRBV19 to TRBJ2-2; 7 nucleotides line up with TRBD2. The CDR3 covers 18 residues. V trimming: 4 bases; J trimming: 0 bases; junction bases outside the gene matches: 11. Germline CDR1 and CDR2: LNHDA and SQIVND (reference sequence).

This chain uses TRBV14 with TRBJ2-1, with 12 bases aligning to TRBD2. The V gene's germline CDR1 is SGHDN and CDR2 FVKESK. This CDR3 spans 18 amino acids. V shed 4 bases, J shed 9 bases, and the junction held 16 bases outside the gene matches. CDR3 sequence: CASSPTAGLAGIVVEQFF. CDR3 bases: TGTGCCAGCAGCCCTACAGCTGGACTAGCGGGAATAGTGGTTGAGCAGTTCTTC.

This chain uses TRBV6-5 with TRBJ1-2; tentatively, D is TRBD1 (6 bases). Trimming took off 0 bases at V and 5 bases at J, with 16 bases between the two ends. CDR3 length equals 16 residues. Germline CDR1 and CDR2: MNHEY and SVGAGI. The CDR3 sequence: CASSYSRSGTIYGYTF. In DNA, the CDR3 is TGTGCCAGCAGTTACTCTAGGTCCGGGACAATTTATGGCTACACCTTC.

The chain combines TRBV5-1 with TRBJ2-3, with D maybe TRBD2 (6 bases). Germline V gene lookup returns CDR1 SGHRS and CDR2 YFSETQ. Trimming took 0 bases from V and 4 from J, leaving 9 bases between them. This CDR3 region has 14 residues. The CDR3 spells CASSLGDFPDTQYF. The CDR3 DNA reads as TGCGCCAGCAGCTTGGGGGACTTTCCAGATACGCAGTATTTT.

The V and J genes are TRBV19 and TRBJ1-5; D remains ambiguous. Between the trimmed V and J ends, which lost 5 bases and 2 bases, there was a span of 7 bases. The CDR3 length is 13 residues. Germline values: CDR1 LNHDA, CDR2 SQIVND (reference sequence). CDR3 DNA: TGTGCCAGTAGTCCCCTCGGCAATCAGCCCCAGCATTTT. It translates to CASSPLGNQPQHF.

CDR3: CASSQALAGGPTDTQYF. DNA for the CDR3: TGTGCCAGCAGCCAAGCCCTAGCGGGAGGGCCCACAGATACGCAGTATTTT. The chain links TRBV4-2 to TRBJ2-3; TRBD2 aligns across 12 bases. Germline CDR1 is LGHNA and CDR2 is YNFKEQ. Germline trimming cut 1 base from V and 2 bases from J; bases unmatched to any gene: 4. The CDR3 contains 17 residues.